This T cell receptor (beta chain) was identified in a study of cytomegalovirus exposure and HLA in healthy donors. Study information: Some 85 million unique TCRs, all from HLA-typed donors, were included in an early release of the data.

Whole-study findings and limits: Later analysis identified a missense DCLRE1C variant that was linked to TCR beta V- and J-gene trimming. As immune exposure information, only CMV serostatus was available. More clonal expansion characterized HLA-associated TCR beta chains than equally common others in a later analysis.

This PCR relied on a set of 60 Vbeta primers and 13 Jbeta primers. Produced via immunoSEQ multiplex PCR; TCRdb's table is partial and in-frame only. Its listing shows approximately 50,000 clones. This CDR3 is built from 15 residues. CDR1 is MNHEY and CDR2 is SVGAGI in the germline V gene. Trimming took off 6 bases at V and 6 bases at J, with 15 bases between the two ends. With regard to this clone: Its antigen remains unknown.

The V call is TRBV6-5, the J call TRBJ1-6; D may be TRBD1 (6 bases). This receptor was taken from a male donor in good health and CMV-seropositive. The source material was PBMCs. CDR3 loop: CASRTGQNSNSPLHF. Written as DNA, the CDR3 is TGTGCCAGCAGAACCGGACAGAACTCTAATTCACCCCTCCACTTT.